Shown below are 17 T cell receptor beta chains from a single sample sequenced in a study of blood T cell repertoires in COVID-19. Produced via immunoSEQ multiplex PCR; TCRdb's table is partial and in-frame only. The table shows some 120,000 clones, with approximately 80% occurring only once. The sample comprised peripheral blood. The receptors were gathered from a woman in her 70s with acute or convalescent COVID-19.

The CDR3 region is CASSYDRGPYNEQFF. The CDR3, as DNA: TGCGCCAGCAGCTATGACAGGGGGCCATACAATGAGCAGTTCTTC. V usage is TRBV5-1 and J usage is TRBJ2-1, with 10 bases that match TRBD1. J gave up 4 bases and V 3 bases, and 4 bases lay outside the gene matches. There are 15 residues in the CDR3. Germline CDR1 reads SGHRS; CDR2 reads YFSETQ.

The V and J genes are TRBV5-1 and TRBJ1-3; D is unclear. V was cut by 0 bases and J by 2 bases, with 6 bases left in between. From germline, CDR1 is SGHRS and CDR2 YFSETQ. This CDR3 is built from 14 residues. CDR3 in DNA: TGCGCCAGCAGCTTGGCCCCCACTGGAAACACCATATATTTT. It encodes CASSLAPTGNTIYF.

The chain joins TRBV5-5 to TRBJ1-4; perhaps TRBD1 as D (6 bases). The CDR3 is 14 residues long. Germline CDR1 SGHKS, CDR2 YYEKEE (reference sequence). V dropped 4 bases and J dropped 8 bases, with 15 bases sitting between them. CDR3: CASSPLGQGEKLFF. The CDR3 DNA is TGTGCCAGCAGCCCGTTAGGGCAGGGGGAAAAACTGTTTTTT. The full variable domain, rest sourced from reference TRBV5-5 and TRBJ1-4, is DAGVTQSPTHLIKTRGQQVTLRCSPISGHKSVSWYQQVLGQGPQFIFQYYEKEERGRGNFPDRFSARQFPNYSSELNVNALLLGDSALYLCASSPLGQGEKLFFGSGTQLSVL.

The CDR3 DNA sequence: TGTGCCAGCGCCGAACTAGCGGGGGACTACAATGAGCAGTTCTTC. It specifies CASAELAGDYNEQFF. The rearrangement uses TRBV2 and TRBJ2-1, with 11 nucleotides matching TRBD2. This CDR3 comprises 15 residues. V was pared by 8 bases and J by 3 bases, with 6 bases of the junction left unmatched. Per the germline V gene, CDR1 is SNHLY and CDR2 is FYNNEI.

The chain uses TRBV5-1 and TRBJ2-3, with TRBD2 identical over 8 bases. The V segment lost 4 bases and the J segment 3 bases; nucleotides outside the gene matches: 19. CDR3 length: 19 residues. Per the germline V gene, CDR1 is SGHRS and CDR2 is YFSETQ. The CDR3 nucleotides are TGCGCCAGCAGCCTCAGCGGGAGTGTTTTTGGAACGGATACAGATACGCAGTATTTT. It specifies CASSLSGSVFGTDTDTQYF. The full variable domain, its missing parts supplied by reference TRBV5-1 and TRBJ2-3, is KAGVTQTPRYLIKTRGQQVTLSCSPISGHRSVSWYQQTPGQGLQFLFEYFSETQRNKGNFPGRFSGRQFSNSRSEMNVSTLELGDSALYLCASSLSGSVFGTDTDTQYFGPGTRLTVL.

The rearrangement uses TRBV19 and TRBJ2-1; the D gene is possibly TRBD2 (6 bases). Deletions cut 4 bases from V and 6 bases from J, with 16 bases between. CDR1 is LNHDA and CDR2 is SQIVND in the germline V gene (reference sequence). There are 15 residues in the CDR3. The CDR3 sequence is CASSSGAGLVNEQFF. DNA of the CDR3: TGTGCCAGTAGTAGTGGGGCGGGACTGGTCAATGAGCAGTTCTTC.

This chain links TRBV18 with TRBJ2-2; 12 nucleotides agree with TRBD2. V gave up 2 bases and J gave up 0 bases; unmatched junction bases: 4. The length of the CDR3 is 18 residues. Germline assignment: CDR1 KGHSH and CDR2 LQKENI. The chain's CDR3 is CASSPRTSGVANTGELFF. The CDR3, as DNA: TGTGCCAGCTCACCAAGGACTAGCGGGGTCGCGAACACCGGGGAGCTGTTTTTT. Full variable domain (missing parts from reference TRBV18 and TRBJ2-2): NAGVMQNPRHLVRRRGQEARLRCSPMKGHSHVYWYRQLPEEGLKFMVYLQKENIIDESGMPKERFSAEFPKEGPSILRIQQVVRGDSAAYFCASSPRTSGVANTGELFFGEGSRLTVL.

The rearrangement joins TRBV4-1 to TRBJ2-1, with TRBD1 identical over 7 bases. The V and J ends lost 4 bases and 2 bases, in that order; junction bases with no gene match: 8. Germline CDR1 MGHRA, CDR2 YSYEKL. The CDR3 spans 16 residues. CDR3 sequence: CASSRQEGATYNEQFF. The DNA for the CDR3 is TGCGCCAGCAGCCGACAAGAGGGGGCGACCTACAATGAGCAGTTCTTC.

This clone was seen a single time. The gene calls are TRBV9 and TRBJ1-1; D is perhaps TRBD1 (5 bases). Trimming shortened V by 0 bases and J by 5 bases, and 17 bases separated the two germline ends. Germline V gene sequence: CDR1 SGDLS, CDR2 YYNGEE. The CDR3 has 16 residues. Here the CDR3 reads CASSVAGQGARTEAFF. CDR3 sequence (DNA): TGTGCCAGCAGCGTAGCAGGACAAGGGGCGAGAACTGAAGCTTTCTTT.

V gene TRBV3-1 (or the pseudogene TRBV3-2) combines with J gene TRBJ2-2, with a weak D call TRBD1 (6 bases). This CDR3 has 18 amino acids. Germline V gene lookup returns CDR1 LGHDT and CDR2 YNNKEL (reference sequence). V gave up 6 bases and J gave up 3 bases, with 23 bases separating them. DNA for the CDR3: TGTGCCAGCAGAGGGGACCCGGGACAACCGGACTACACCGGGGAGCTGTTTTTT. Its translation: CASRGDPGQPDYTGELFF.

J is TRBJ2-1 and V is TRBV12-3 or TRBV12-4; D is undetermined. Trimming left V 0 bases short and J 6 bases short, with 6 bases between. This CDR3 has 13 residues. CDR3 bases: TGTGCCAGCAGTTTAGCGCACAGCAATGAGCAGTTCTTC. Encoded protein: CASSLAHSNEQFF.

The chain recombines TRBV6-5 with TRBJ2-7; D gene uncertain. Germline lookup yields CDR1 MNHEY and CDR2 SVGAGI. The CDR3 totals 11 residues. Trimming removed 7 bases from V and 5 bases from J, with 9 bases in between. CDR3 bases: TGTGCCAGCACAGGATTAGACGAGCAGTACTTC. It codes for CASTGLDEQYF.

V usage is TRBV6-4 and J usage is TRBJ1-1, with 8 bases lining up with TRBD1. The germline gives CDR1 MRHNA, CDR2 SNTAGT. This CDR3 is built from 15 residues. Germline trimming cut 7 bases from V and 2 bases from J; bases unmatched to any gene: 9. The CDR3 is CASKSTTGGNTEAFF. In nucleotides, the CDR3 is TGTGCCAGCAAGAGCACAACAGGGGGAAACACTGAAGCTTTCTTT.

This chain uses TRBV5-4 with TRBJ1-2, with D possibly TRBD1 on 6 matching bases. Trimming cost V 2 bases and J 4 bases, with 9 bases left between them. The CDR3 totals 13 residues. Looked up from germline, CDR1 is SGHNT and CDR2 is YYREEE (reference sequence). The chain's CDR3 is CASSLGGSYGYTF. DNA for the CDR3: TGTGCCAGCAGCTTAGGGGGATCCTATGGCTACACCTTC.

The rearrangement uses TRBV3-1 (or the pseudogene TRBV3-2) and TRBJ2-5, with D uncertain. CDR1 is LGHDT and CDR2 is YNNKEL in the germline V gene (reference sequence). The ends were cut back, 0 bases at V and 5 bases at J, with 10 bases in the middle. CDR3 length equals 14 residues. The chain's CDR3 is CASSQDASRETQYF. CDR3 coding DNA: TGTGCCAGCAGCCAAGACGCTTCACGGGAGACCCAGTACTTC.

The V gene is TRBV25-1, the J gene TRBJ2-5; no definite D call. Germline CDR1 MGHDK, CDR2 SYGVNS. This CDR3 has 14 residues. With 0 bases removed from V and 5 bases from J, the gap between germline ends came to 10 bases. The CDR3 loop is CASSEYSPTETQYF. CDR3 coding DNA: TGTGCCAGCAGTGAATATAGCCCTACGGAGACCCAGTACTTC.

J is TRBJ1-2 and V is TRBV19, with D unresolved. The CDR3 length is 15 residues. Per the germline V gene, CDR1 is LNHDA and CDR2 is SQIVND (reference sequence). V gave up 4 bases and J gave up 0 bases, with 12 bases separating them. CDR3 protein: CASSTSGLANYGYTF. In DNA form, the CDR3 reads TGTGCCAGTAGTACCTCCGGCCTAGCTAACTATGGCTACACCTTC.